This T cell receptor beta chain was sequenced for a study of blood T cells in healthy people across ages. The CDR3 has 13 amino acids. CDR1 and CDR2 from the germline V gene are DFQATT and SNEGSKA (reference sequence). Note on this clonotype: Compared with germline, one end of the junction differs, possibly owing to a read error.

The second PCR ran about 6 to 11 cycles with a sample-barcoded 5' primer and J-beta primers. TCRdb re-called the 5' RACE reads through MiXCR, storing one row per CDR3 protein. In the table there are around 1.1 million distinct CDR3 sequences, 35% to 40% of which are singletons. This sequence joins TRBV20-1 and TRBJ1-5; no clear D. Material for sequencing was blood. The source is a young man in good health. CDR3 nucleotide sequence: TGCAGTACTAGAGAGAACTTGAATCAGCCCCAGCATTTT. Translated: CSTRENLNQPQHF.